Shown below are 14 T cell receptor beta chains from a single sample sequenced in a study of blood T cell repertoires in COVID-19. This table comes from immunoSEQ multiplex PCR, and its TCRdb copy is limited to in-frame clones, with some not included. Of some 160,000 clones in the sample, over 70% were seen once. Sequences were obtained from peripheral blood. The receptors were gathered from an older woman who had recovered from COVID-19.

The rearrangement joins TRBV18 to TRBJ1-1; TRBD1 aligns across 7 bases. The germline gives CDR1 KGHSH, CDR2 LQKENI. The V and J ends lost 3 bases and 4 bases, in that order; junction bases with no gene match: 5. The CDR3 totals 14 residues. CDR3 loop: CASSPRAGGTEAFF. The CDR3 DNA follows: TGTGCCAGCTCACCCAGGGCAGGGGGCACTGAAGCTTTCTTT.

The genes are TRBV5-1 and TRBJ2-5, with 8 bases that match TRBD1. CDR1 SGHRS and CDR2 YFSETQ come from the germline V gene. The CDR3 spans 17 residues. V lost 0 bases, J lost 5 bases, and 12 bases stayed unmatched. CDR3 DNA sequence: TGCGCCAGCAGCTTGGAGGGTCGGCAGGGGGCTTGGGAGACCCAGTACTTC. It yields the protein CASSLEGRQGAWETQYF.

The chain recombines TRBV19 with TRBJ2-1; D possibly corresponds to TRBD1 (6 bases). Germline lookup yields CDR1 LNHDA and CDR2 SQIVND (reference sequence). V lost 4 bases and J 6 bases, leaving 7 bases between the germline ends. This CDR3 region has 12 residues. CDR3 nucleotides: TGTGCCAGTAGTACCAGGGGCAATGAGCAGTTCTTC. Residues: CASSTRGNEQFF.

This rearrangement joins TRBV10-3 to TRBJ1-1; 7 positions match TRBD1. Germline V lookup: CDR1 ENHRY, CDR2 SYGVKD. The CDR3 has 15 residues. J gave up 5 bases and V 2 bases, and 8 bases lay outside the gene matches. In nucleotides, the CDR3 is TGTGCCATCAGTGAGGGACAGGCCAGGGGGACTGAAGCTTTCTTT. Translation gives CAISEGQARGTEAFF.

The chain has TRBV5-1 and TRBJ1-3, with TRBD1 matching over 8 bases. Per the germline V gene, CDR1 is SGHRS and CDR2 is YFSETQ. Trimming removed 0 bases from V and 0 bases from J; junction bases left unmatched: 2. The CDR3 spans 16 residues. The CDR3 nucleotides read TGCGCCAGCAGCTTGGGGACAGGGCTCTCTGGAAACACCATATATTTT. Encoded protein: CASSLGTGLSGNTIYF.

This clone has a handful of counts. V is TRBV5-1 and J is TRBJ1-4; weak D call: TRBD1 (6 bases). The CDR3 runs to 15 residues. Germline V gene lookup returns CDR1 SGHRS and CDR2 YFSETQ. The V and J ends lost 4 bases and 5 bases respectively, with 15 bases between them. The chain's CDR3 is CASSTTDRPNEKLFF. The CDR3 coding sequence is TGCGCCAGCAGCACCACCGACAGGCCCAATGAAAAACTGTTTTTT.

The rearrangement links TRBV18 to TRBJ1-3; 7 nucleotides match TRBD1. Unmatched junction bases numbered 8, after V lost 6 bases and J lost 3 bases. The germline V gene encodes CDR1 KGHSH and CDR2 LQKENI. This CDR3 contains 15 residues. DNA for the CDR3: TGTGCCAGCTCCCCAAGCACAGGGGATGGAAACACCATATATTTT. It specifies CASSPSTGDGNTIYF. The whole variable domain, filled in from reference TRBV18 and TRBJ1-3, reads NAGVMQNPRHLVRRRGQEARLRCSPMKGHSHVYWYRQLPEEGLKFMVYLQKENIIDESGMPKERFSAEFPKEGPSILRIQQVVRGDSAAYFCASSPSTGDGNTIYFGEGSWLTVV.

In DNA, the CDR3 is TGTGCCAGCTCACCAATGAGCACGAGCACCGGGGAGCTGTTTTTT. It codes for CASSPMSTSTGELFF. V and J are TRBV18 and TRBJ2-2; no clear D gene. This CDR3 region has 15 residues. The germline V and J ends were trimmed by 2 bases and 4 bases, with 11 bases remaining between them. Germline CDR1 and CDR2: KGHSH and LQKENI.

The chain recombines TRBV11-2 with TRBJ1-3; 7 bases are a match to TRBD1. The length of the CDR3 is 16 residues. V lost 5 bases, J lost 0 bases, and 7 bases stayed unmatched. The germline gives CDR1 SGHAT, CDR2 FQNNGV. CDR3 coding DNA: TGTGCCAGCAGCCGTCCGGGACAGAGCTCTGGAAACACCATATATTTT. Translation: CASSRPGQSSGNTIYF.

The chain joins TRBV6-1 to TRBJ1-1; D might be TRBD1 (5 bases). This CDR3 has 15 amino acids. V gave up 0 bases and J gave up 6 bases, with 14 bases separating them. The germline V gene encodes CDR1 MNHNS and CDR2 SASEGT. DNA for the CDR3: TGTGCCAGCAGTGAAGCGCCCCCCCAGGGCGCTGAAGCTTTCTTT. This translates into CASSEAPPQGAEAFF.

The V gene is TRBV3-1 (or the pseudogene TRBV3-2), the J gene TRBJ2-2, with TRBD2 matching over 13 bases. Trimming cost V 0 bases and J 0 bases; bases outside gene matches: 4. CDR3 length: 19 residues. Germline assignment: CDR1 LGHDT and CDR2 YNNKEL (reference sequence). CDR3 in DNA: TGTGCCAGCAGCCAAGACTACGGACTAGCGGGAGCGAACACCGGGGAGCTGTTTTTT. It translates to CASSQDYGLAGANTGELFF.

This clone came up a few times. The chain combines TRBV14 with TRBJ2-7; 10 bases are shared with TRBD2. With V trimmed by 5 bases and J by 2 bases, 0 bases remained unmatched. The CDR3 sequence is 13 residues long. Germline CDR1 reads SGHDN; CDR2 reads FVKESK. CDR3 sequence reads: CASSSGRAYEQYF. The DNA of the CDR3 is TGTGCCAGCAGCAGCGGGAGGGCCTACGAGCAGTACTTC.

The rearrangement uses TRBV7-3 and TRBJ2-1; maybe TRBD2 (6 bases). CDR3 length equals 16 residues. V lost 5 bases to trimming and J lost 4 bases, with 18 bases between them. CDR1 SGHTA and CDR2 FQGTGA come from the germline V gene. The CDR3 nucleotides are TGTGCCAGCAGCCGCGGGCGGAGCGGGCAGTACAATGAGCAGTTCTTC. Protein: CASSRGRSGQYNEQFF.

The J gene is TRBJ2-5, the V gene TRBV5-1; 8 bases fit TRBD2. Germline loops: CDR1 SGHRS, CDR2 YFSETQ. The CDR3 sequence is 14 residues long. The V segment lost 3 bases and the J segment 5 bases; nucleotides outside the gene matches: 6. Here the CDR3 reads CASSWAGGEETQYF. DNA for the CDR3: TGCGCCAGCAGCTGGGCCGGGGGGGAGGAGACCCAGTACTTC.